The 23 T cell receptor beta chains in this list originate from one sample, sequenced in a study of beta chain features in type 1 diabetes. Sequenced material consisted of expressed TCRB transcripts (all of the isolated RNA was reverse transcribed). TCRdb's table, derived via immunoSEQ multiplex PCR, lists solely in-frame clones and lacks some. Of 390,000 or so clones listed, 14% are singletons. Material: naive CD4+ T cells from blood. These receptors all come from a man younger than 40 in good health.

V is TRBV25-1 and J is TRBJ1-1; D is unresolved. This CDR3 contains 15 residues. Germline loops: CDR1 MGHDK, CDR2 SYGVNS. The V and J ends lost 6 bases and 4 bases respectively, with 18 bases between them. Here the CDR3 reads CASRSGRFGFTEAFF. CDR3 in DNA: TGTGCCAGCAGATCAGGCCGATTCGGGTTCACTGAAGCTTTCTTT.

This chain connects TRBV6-6 to TRBJ2-7, with 7 bases that match TRBD2. This CDR3 is built from 15 residues. V gave up 6 bases and J gave up 4 bases; unmatched junction bases: 12. Germline V gene data show CDR1 as MNHNY and CDR2 as SVGAGI (reference sequence). CDR3 bases: TGTGCCAGCAGAAACGTGGCTAGCGGTAGATACGAGCAGTACGTC. Amino acid sequence: CASRNVASGRYEQYV.

The V call is TRBV14, the J call TRBJ2-3; the match to TRBD2 covers 9 bases. CDR1 SGHDN and CDR2 FVKESK come from the germline V gene. CDR3 length: 15 amino acids. The junction had 4 bases not matched to a gene; V was cut back by 4 bases and J by 2 bases. CDR3 in amino acids: CASSLLAGATDTQYF. The CDR3 DNA reads TGTGCCAGCAGCCTCTTAGCGGGAGCCACAGATACGCAGTATTTT.

The chain links TRBV5-4 to TRBJ2-5; tentatively, D is TRBD1 (5 bases). Trimming left V 4 bases short and J 7 bases short, with 11 bases between. Germline lookup yields CDR1 SGHNT and CDR2 YYREEE (reference sequence). The CDR3 is made up of 12 amino acids. The CDR3 reads CASSLPGSTQYF. In nucleotides, the CDR3 is TGTGCCAGCAGCCTACCAGGGTCGACCCAGTACTTC.

In this sample, this clone turned up a few times. The chain links TRBV5-4 to TRBJ1-1, with a weak D call TRBD1 (5 bases). Germline CDR1 is SGHNT and CDR2 is YYREEE (reference sequence). The CDR3 is 14 amino acids. V was cut by 0 bases and J by 1 base, with 7 bases left in between. DNA for the CDR3: TGTGCCAGCAGCTTGGCAGGGAGGAACACTGAAGCTTTCTTT. This encodes CASSLAGRNTEAFF.

This CDR3 is CASGLNERGLAKNIQYF. In nucleotides, the CDR3 is TGTGCTAGTGGTTTGAATGAGCGGGGCCTAGCCAAAAACATTCAGTACTTC. V and J are TRBV12-5 and TRBJ2-4, with 7 nucleotides matching TRBD2. This CDR3 region has 17 residues. The V and J ends lost 2 bases and 0 bases, in that order; junction bases with no gene match: 7. Germline V gene lookup returns CDR1 LGHNT and CDR2 FRNRAP.

There are a few counts of this clone. This sequence joins TRBV6-6 and TRBJ2-3; 13 bases are a match to TRBD2. V dropped 10 bases and J dropped 6; count of bases not matched to a gene: 13. The CDR3 runs to 16 residues. The germline CDR1 and CDR2 sequences are MNHNY and SVGAGI (reference sequence). The CDR3 region has the DNA TGTGCCACTCACCTCGCACTAGCGGGGGGGCCCGATACGCAGTATTTT. Residues: CATHLALAGGPDTQYF.

The sample holds a few counts of this clone. This chain joins TRBV7-8 and TRBJ1-1, with a possible D match to TRBD1 (6 bases). The germline gives CDR1 SGHVS, CDR2 FQNEAQ. The V end lost 3 bases, the J end lost 5 bases, and 13 bases lay between the germline ends. The CDR3 extends over 14 amino acids. The CDR3 region is CASSFTGRGTEAFF. CDR3 nucleotide sequence: TGTGCCAGCAGCTTTACAGGGCGTGGTACTGAAGCTTTCTTT. The full variable domain, completed using reference TRBV7-8 and TRBJ1-1, is GAGVSQSPRYKVAKRGQDVALRCDPISGHVSLFWYQQALGQGPEFLTYFQNEAQLDKSGLPSDRFFAERPEGSVSTLKIQRTQQEDSAVYLCASSFTGRGTEAFFGQGTRLTVV.

The chain is built from TRBV7-2 and TRBJ2-2; TRBD1 aligns across 7 bases. This CDR3 has 14 residues. V trimming: 5 bases; J trimming: 7 bases; junction bases outside the gene matches: 7. CDR1 and CDR2 from the germline V gene are SGHTA and FQGNSA. The CDR3 spells CASSEGPGGGELFF. The CDR3 DNA is TGTGCCAGCAGCGAAGGGCCAGGGGGCGGGGAGCTGTTTTTT.

This chain connects TRBV7-2 to TRBJ2-5; D gene unclear. CDR3 length: 13 amino acids. Germline loops: CDR1 SGHTA, CDR2 FQGNSA. The ends were cut back, 3 bases at V and 0 bases at J, with 5 bases in the middle. The CDR3 nucleotides are TGTGCCAGCAGCTTTCTGTACCAAGAGACCCAGTACTTC. It encodes CASSFLYQETQYF.

The J gene is TRBJ2-7, the V gene TRBV7-2; 14 nucleotides match TRBD2. With V trimmed by 4 bases and J by 9 bases, 5 bases remained unmatched. The CDR3 sequence is 14 residues long. Germline V gene data show CDR1 as SGHTA and CDR2 as FQGNSA. In DNA form, the CDR3 reads TGTGCCAGCAGCTGGGGACTAGCGGGGGACCCGCAGTACTTC. The encoded protein is CASSWGLAGDPQYF.

This clone was detected a few times. The chain recombines TRBV2 with TRBJ1-1; D is unresolved. The CDR3 spans 14 residues. The ends were cut back, 4 bases at V and 7 bases at J, with 16 bases in the middle. CDR1 and CDR2 (germline): SNHLY, FYNNEI. The CDR3 sequence: CASSVDKAHGEAFF. CDR3 coding DNA: TGTGCCAGCAGTGTAGACAAGGCCCATGGTGAAGCTTTCTTT. The variable domain in full, with the rest retrieved from reference TRBV2 and TRBJ1-1, is EPEVTQTPSHQVTQMGQEVILRCVPISNHLYFYWYRQILGQKVEFLVSFYNNEISEKSEIFDDQFSVERPDGSNFTLKIRSTKLEDSAMYFCASSVDKAHGEAFFGQGTRLTVV.

This clone occurred a few times. The chain carries TRBV11-3 and TRBJ2-3; D ambiguous. V lost 2 bases to trimming and J lost 2 bases, with 8 bases between them. The germline CDR1 and CDR2 sequences are SGHNT and YENEEA. CDR3 length: 14 residues. The CDR3 coding sequence is TGTGCCAGCAGCTTAATTTTTTCCACAGATACGCAGTATTTT. Translating it yields CASSLIFSTDTQYF.

The CDR3 reads CSVIGKDYGYTF. DNA for the CDR3: TGCAGCGTTATCGGGAAAGACTATGGCTACACCTTC. The chain is built from TRBV29-1 and TRBJ1-2; no clear D gene. CDR1 SQVTM and CDR2 ANQGSEA come from the germline V gene. V shed 5 bases and J shed 3 bases, with 10 bases lying between them. This CDR3 contains 12 residues.

This clone turned up a few times. The chain's CDR3 is CAWSVRQGEGSYTF. For the CDR3, the DNA is TGTGCCTGGAGTGTACGACAGGGGGAAGGGAGCTACACCTTC. The J gene is TRBJ1-2, the V gene TRBV30; 9 positions agree with TRBD1. The CDR3 runs to 14 residues. V trimming: 0 bases; J trimming: 9 bases; junction bases outside the gene matches: 8. Germline V gives CDR1 GTSNPN, CDR2 SVGIG (reference sequence).

This clone occurred a few times. The V and J genes are TRBV27 and TRBJ2-7; no clear D. Trimming shortened V by 3 bases and J by 3 bases, and 9 bases separated the two germline ends. This CDR3 contains 13 residues. CDR1 is MNHEY, CDR2 SMNVEV, per germline (reference sequence). The CDR3 DNA follows: TGTGCCAGCAGTTTGGGCAGAAGCTACGAGCAGTACTTC. It yields the protein CASSLGRSYEQYF.

The chain is built from TRBV19 and TRBJ2-3, with D possibly called TRBD1 or TRBD2 (5 bases each). The CDR3 is 15 amino acids. CDR1 is LNHDA, CDR2 SQIVND, per germline (reference sequence). V was pared by 8 bases and J by 3 bases, with 18 bases between. CDR3 residues: CASAIGTSGTDTQYF. Written as DNA, the CDR3 is TGTGCCAGTGCTATCGGGACCTCCGGGACAGATACGCAGTATTTT.

This clone turned up a few times. The sample holds other DNA sequences that translate to the same CDR3. The gene calls are TRBV7-9 and TRBJ2-1, with 9 bases that match TRBD2. Germline V gene lookup returns CDR1 SEHNR and CDR2 FQNEAQ (reference sequence). V was clipped by 8 bases and J by 8 bases; unmatched bases: 7. The length of the CDR3 is 13 residues. CDR3 sequence reads: CASSLAGSDEQFF. The CDR3 DNA is TGTGCCAGCTCCCTAGCGGGAAGCGATGAGCAGTTCTTC. Supplemented by reference TRBV7-9 and TRBJ2-1, the full variable domain reads DTGVSQNPRHKITKRGQNVTFRCDPISEHNRLYWYRQTLGQGPEFLTYFQNEAQLEKSRLLSDRFSAERPKGSFSTLEIQRTEQGDSAMYLCASSLAGSDEQFFGPGTRLTVL.

Regarding this clone: The same CDR3 is also encoded by other DNA sequences in this sample. The chain has TRBV30 and TRBJ1-5, with a tentative D call TRBD1 (5 bases). The CDR3 extends over 13 amino acids. Trimming cost V 2 bases and J 2 bases, with 7 bases left between them. Germline lookup yields CDR1 GTSNPN and CDR2 SVGIG (reference sequence). CDR3 protein: CAWSTGGNQPQHF. CDR3 sequence (DNA): TGTGCCTGGAGTACGGGGGGCAATCAGCCCCAGCATTTT.

This clone was seen only a few times. The genes are TRBV15 and TRBJ2-4; TRBD1 aligns across 8 bases. Looked up from germline, CDR1 is LNHNV and CDR2 is YYDKDF (reference sequence). The junction had 5 bases not matched to a gene; V was cut back by 5 bases and J by 5 bases. The CDR3 is made up of 14 amino acids. The chain's CDR3 is CATSLDRGQNIQYF. CDR3 nucleotides: TGTGCCACCAGCCTTGACAGGGGCCAAAACATTCAGTACTTC.

The chain employs TRBV18 and TRBJ2-1; D call uncertain. The V gene's germline CDR1 is KGHSH and CDR2 LQKENI. The CDR3 is 14 residues long. V was pared by 4 bases and J by 5 bases, with 12 bases between. CDR3 protein: CASSHRTKDNEQFF. The CDR3 DNA sequence: TGTGCCAGCTCACACCGAACTAAGGACAATGAGCAGTTCTTC.

This clone was seen a few times. The chain uses TRBV14 and TRBJ2-5; D may be TRBD1 or TRBD2 (5 bases each). The CDR3 is made up of 13 amino acids. The germline gives CDR1 SGHDN, CDR2 FVKESK. Trimming took off 3 bases at V and 6 bases at J, with 11 bases between the two ends. Here the CDR3 DNA reads TGTGCCAGCAGCCAGTCCGGGGCGAAGACCCAGTACTTC. Protein sequence: CASSQSGAKTQYF. Complete variable domain (other parts from reference TRBV14 and TRBJ2-5): EAGVTQFPSHSVIEKGQTVTLRCDPISGHDNLYWYRRVMGKEIKFLLHFVKESKQDESGMPNNRFLAERTGGTYSTLKVQPAELEDSGVYFCASSQSGAKTQYFGPGTRLLVL.

The chain combines TRBV6-5 with TRBJ2-7; perhaps TRBD1 as D (5 bases). V was trimmed by 5 bases and J by 2 bases, leaving 10 bases between them. The CDR3 sequence is 13 residues long. In germline, CDR1 is MNHEY, CDR2 SVGAGI. The DNA for the CDR3 is TGTGCCAGCAGTAAAGGACATGCCTACGAGCAGTACTTC. Its translation is CASSKGHAYEQYF.